The 25 T cell receptor beta chains given below trace back to one sample, sequenced in a study of T cell responses to AZD1222 COVID-19 vaccine. Only in-frame clones appear in the TCRdb table, and some are missing; sequencing was by immunoSEQ multiplex PCR. The table includes tens of thousands of clones, almost 90% detected once. The sample was peripheral blood, taken 28 days after the second AZD1222 dose. The receptor set was obtained from an adult who received the AZD1222 COVID-19 vaccine.

This chain connects TRBV4-3 to TRBJ1-1; TRBD1 aligns across 8 bases. After removal of 0 bases from V and 3 bases from J, the junction contained 3 bases not matched to a gene. The V gene's germline CDR1 is LGHNA and CDR2 YSLEER. The CDR3 totals 15 residues. This CDR3 is CASSQDAGGYTEAFF. CDR3 nucleotides: TGCGCCAGCAGCCAAGATGCAGGGGGCTACACTGAAGCTTTCTTT.

J is TRBJ1-2 and V is TRBV15, with D unresolved. Germline CDR1 and CDR2: LNHNV and YYDKDF (reference sequence). This CDR3 is 14 amino acids long. Trimming took off 5 bases at V and 4 bases at J, with 14 bases between the two ends. The CDR3 DNA reads TGTGCCACCAGCCCCCCCCACACTTTCTATGGCTACACCTTC. The encoded protein is CATSPPHTFYGYTF. The entire variable domain, with the rest obtained from reference TRBV15 and TRBJ1-2, is as follows: DAMVIQNPRYQVTQFGKPVTLSCSQTLNHNVMYWYQQKSSQAPKLLFHYYDKDFNNEADTPDNFQSRRPNTSFCFLDIRSPGLGDTAMYLCATSPPHTFYGYTFGSGTRLTVV.

This clone was found once. The chain carries TRBV5-4 and TRBJ2-1; no definite D call. The CDR3 sequence is 15 residues long. The germline CDR1 and CDR2 sequences are SGHNT and YYREEE (reference sequence). Trimming removed 4 bases at V and 0 bases at J, with 11 bases between. CDR3 protein: CASSAPWSSYNEQFF. Written as DNA, the CDR3 is TGTGCCAGCAGCGCTCCGTGGAGCTCCTACAATGAGCAGTTCTTC.

The chain carries TRBV15 and TRBJ1-5; D gene ambiguous. CDR1 is LNHNV, CDR2 YYDKDF, per germline (reference sequence). Trimming removed 1 base from V and 9 bases from J, with 13 bases in between. The CDR3 spans 14 residues. CDR3 region: CATSRGGLGGPQHF. Here the CDR3 DNA reads TGTGCCACCAGCAGAGGTGGTTTGGGTGGGCCCCAGCATTTT.

This chain connects TRBV6-5 to TRBJ1-6, with D possibly TRBD1 on 5 matching bases. Germline V gene sequence: CDR1 MNHEY, CDR2 SVGAGI. CDR3 size: 15 residues. The V and J ends lost 10 bases and 0 bases respectively, with 13 bases between them. As DNA, the CDR3 is TGTGCCACCAAAAGGGGCAGCTCCTATAATTCACCCCTCCACTTT. This sequence encodes CATKRGSSYNSPLHF.

CDR3 DNA sequence: TGTGCCAGCACTAAAACAGGGTTGGGGACTGAAGCTTTCTTT. Protein sequence: CASTKTGLGTEAFF. The chain links TRBV3-1 (or the pseudogene TRBV3-2) to TRBJ1-1, with a possible D match to TRBD1 (6 bases). The length of the CDR3 is 14 residues. Germline lookup yields CDR1 LGHDT and CDR2 YNNKEL (reference sequence). The V and J ends lost 7 bases and 5 bases respectively, with 17 bases between them.

V gene TRBV18 combines with J gene TRBJ1-2; unclear D gene. V was clipped by 1 base and J by 4 bases, with 10 bases between them. The CDR3 runs to 14 residues. The germline V gene encodes CDR1 KGHSH and CDR2 LQKENI. For the CDR3, the DNA is TGTGCCAGCTCACCACGGAGTCGTCCCTATGGCTACACCTTC. Residues: CASSPRSRPYGYTF.

The rearrangement joins TRBV5-1 to TRBJ2-2, with D tentatively TRBD2 (5 bases). The CDR3 consists of 14 residues. V lost 4 bases, J lost 6 bases, and 13 bases lay in between. Germline V lookup: CDR1 SGHRS, CDR2 YFSETQ. CDR3 protein: CASSVDYVAGELFF. The CDR3 DNA follows: TGCGCCAGCAGCGTTGACTACGTCGCCGGGGAGCTGTTTTTT.

This clone has just a few counts. V usage is TRBV3-1 (or the pseudogene TRBV3-2) and J usage is TRBJ1-4; D not resolved. The CDR3 extends over 14 amino acids. The germline V gene has CDR1 LGHDT and CDR2 YNNKEL (reference sequence). V lost 4 bases and J 8 bases, leaving 14 bases between the germline ends. Here the CDR3 DNA reads TGTGCCAGCAGCCCGGGCTACGGCGCCGAAAAACTGTTTTTT. Translated, it gives CASSPGYGAEKLFF.

The chain employs TRBV7-8 and TRBJ2-3; TRBD2 is a possible D gene (6 bases). Trimming removed 9 bases at V and 2 bases at J, with 15 bases between. CDR3 length equals 14 residues. In germline, CDR1 is SGHVS, CDR2 FQNEAQ. CDR3 DNA: TGTGCCAGTGTGATAGCGGAGTACACAGATACGCAGTATTTT. Its translation is CASVIAEYTDTQYF.

V gene TRBV18 combines with J gene TRBJ2-1; 11 bases are a match to TRBD2. The CDR3 runs to 16 residues. Germline V lookup: CDR1 KGHSH, CDR2 LQKENI. Trimming at V came to 0 bases and at J to 8 bases, leaving 6 bases not matched to a gene. CDR3 residues: CASSPPTSGRFHEQFF. CDR3 in DNA: TGTGCCAGCTCACCACCTACTAGCGGGAGATTTCATGAGCAGTTCTTC.

The chain recombines TRBV6-2 or TRBV6-3 with TRBJ2-5, with 9 bases that match TRBD2. The germline V gene has CDR1 MNHEY and CDR2 SVGEGT. Trimming at V came to 3 bases and at J to 2 bases, leaving 4 bases not matched to a gene. The CDR3 sequence is 15 residues long. The CDR3 DNA follows: TGTGCCAGCAGTTATATTAGCGGGGGACAAGAGACCCAGTACTTC. Translation: CASSYISGGQETQYF.

V usage is TRBV5-1 and J usage is TRBJ2-5, with D tentatively TRBD1 (5 bases). The CDR3 consists of 14 residues. CDR1 is SGHRS and CDR2 is YFSETQ in the germline V gene. V was pared by 1 base and J by 2 bases, with 9 bases between. This chain's CDR3 is CASSLKGVQETQYF. The CDR3 nucleotides read TGCGCCAGCAGCTTGAAAGGGGTTCAAGAGACCCAGTACTTC.

The chain joins TRBV6-5 to TRBJ1-2; 7 positions match TRBD1. CDR3 length: 14 residues. Germline loops: CDR1 MNHEY, CDR2 SVGAGI. J was trimmed by 4 bases and V by 6 bases; bases with no gene match: 8. The CDR3 sequence is CASSDRVESYGYTF. In nucleotides, the CDR3 is TGTGCCAGCAGCGACAGGGTGGAATCCTATGGCTACACCTTC.

The chain uses TRBV3-1 (or the pseudogene TRBV3-2) and TRBJ2-7, with 9 bases aligning to TRBD1. Germline CDR1 is LGHDT and CDR2 is YNNKEL (reference sequence). J lost 3 bases, V lost 4 bases, and 7 bases had no gene match. This CDR3 region has 15 residues. CDR3: CASSPQGQGNYEQYF. The CDR3 region has the DNA TGTGCCAGCAGCCCACAGGGACAGGGAAACTACGAGCAGTACTTC.

Notes on this clone: A junction end diverges from the germline sequence, so it may reflect a read error. The rearrangement links TRBV7-7 to TRBJ2-2, with 8 bases aligning to TRBD2. The CDR3 is 15 residues long. Germline CDR1 and CDR2: SSHAT and FNYEAQ (reference sequence). In DNA, the CDR3 is TGTGCTAGCAGCTTAGCGGGACTCAACACCGGGGAGCTGTTTTTT. Encoded protein: CASSLAGLNTGELFF.

The chain employs TRBV2 and TRBJ1-5; 8 positions agree with TRBD1. The V and J ends lost 5 bases and 4 bases, in that order; junction bases with no gene match: 4. From germline, CDR1 is SNHLY and CDR2 FYNNEI. The CDR3 runs 14 residues. In DNA form, the CDR3 reads TGTGCCAGCAGTAGACAGGGGAGAAATCAGCCCCAGCATTTT. Its protein is CASSRQGRNQPQHF.

V and J are TRBV12-5 and TRBJ1-3; no definite D call. Germline CDR1 LGHNT, CDR2 FRNRAP. V was cut by 5 bases and J by 0 bases, with 11 bases left in between. The CDR3 has 15 residues. CDR3 DNA sequence: TGTGCTAGTGGTACAGATTTCCCCTCTGGAAACACCATATATTTT. Translation: CASGTDFPSGNTIYF.

This chain joins TRBV9 and TRBJ1-2, with TRBD1 as a possible D gene (5 bases). In germline, CDR1 is SGDLS, CDR2 YYNGEE. V lost 0 bases, J lost 4 bases, and 13 bases lay in between. This CDR3 is 15 amino acids long. In DNA, the CDR3 is TGTGCCAGCAGCGTAGACGAGGGGTTTGGCTATGGCTACACCTTC. Translation gives CASSVDEGFGYGYTF.

The V gene is TRBV12-2, the J gene TRBJ1-6. TRBV12-2 is marked as a pseudogene. The CDR3 runs 17 residues. CDR3 nucleotide sequence: TGTGCAAGTCGCTTAGCGCCGGGGCCCACCTATAATTCACCCCTCCACTTT. Translated: CASRLAPGPTYNSPLHF.

The rearrangement uses TRBV6-4 and TRBJ2-1, with 8 bases identical to TRBD1. Germline lookup yields CDR1 MRHNA and CDR2 SNTAGT. J gave up 4 bases and V 3 bases, and 2 bases lay outside the gene matches. CDR3 length equals 14 residues. CDR3 residues: CASSEGQEYNEQFF. As DNA, the CDR3 is TGTGCCAGCAGTGAGGGACAGGAGTACAATGAGCAGTTCTTC.

CDR3 bases: TGTGCCAGCAGCTTAGGTGGGGGGGTAGAGACCCAGTACTTC. It translates to CASSLGGGVETQYF. The chain recombines TRBV7-9 with TRBJ2-5, with 7 bases identical to TRBD2. V was pared by 1 base and J by 4 bases, with 3 bases of the junction left unmatched. The CDR3 covers 14 residues. Germline V gene sequence: CDR1 SEHNR, CDR2 FQNEAQ (reference sequence).

The chain recombines TRBV27 with TRBJ2-3, with D possibly matching TRBD1 (6 bases). The CDR3 consists of 14 residues. V was shortened by 7 bases and J by 5 bases, with 16 bases between the two germline ends. Germline V gene lookup returns CDR1 MNHEY and CDR2 SMNVEV (reference sequence). CDR3 bases: TGTGCCAGCAAAGCCCAGGGGCGAGGAGATACGCAGTATTTT. Translation: CASKAQGRGDTQYF.

This clone appeared a single time. The V call is TRBV6-4, the J call TRBJ2-1, with 10 nucleotides matching TRBD1. V shed 2 bases, J shed 5 bases, and the junction held 3 bases outside the gene matches. The CDR3 runs to 15 residues. Germline V gene data show CDR1 as MRHNA and CDR2 as SNTAGT. The CDR3 region has the DNA TGTGCCAGCAGTGACGGACAGGGGGGTAACAATGAGCAGTTCTTC. It is translated as CASSDGQGGNNEQFF.

This clone was observed a handful of times. This sequence joins TRBV5-1 and TRBJ1-4, with a tentative D call TRBD1 (5 bases). The germline V gene has CDR1 SGHRS and CDR2 YFSETQ. CDR3 length: 15 residues. V was cut by 2 bases and J by 6 bases, with 14 bases left in between. This chain's CDR3 is CASSFQGGSDEKLFF. The CDR3 DNA is TGCGCCAGCAGCTTTCAGGGCGGCTCGGATGAAAAACTGTTTTTT.